These T cell receptor beta chains were read from a single sample in a study of blood T cell repertoires in COVID-19. TCRdb's copy holds only in-frame clones and misses some; the assay was immunoSEQ multiplex PCR. The sample records 150,000 to 200,000 clones, roughly three quarters being singletons. The sequencing input was PBMCs or T cells enriched from blood (not recorded which). The receptors stem from a woman between 45 and 65 years old with acute COVID-19. The CDR3 runs from the conserved cysteine through the conserved F or W. A D gene is named only where the DNA matches it firmly. Part of the rows lack a size; the others show once, few, many or a class for expanded clones.

j_gene | d_gene | len | abundance | v_gene | CDR3aa | CDR3nt
TRBJ1-5 | TRBD1 | 15 | . | TRBV19 | CASRLDRAGNQPQHF | TGTGCCAGTAGGCTCGACAGGGCGGGCAATCAGCCCCAGCATTTT
TRBJ2-2 | TRBD2 | 18 | . | TRBV4-1 | CASSHHGTRGVLVGELFF | TGCGCCAGCAGCCACCACGGGACTAGGGGTGTCTTAGTCGGGGAGCTGTTTTTT
TRBJ2-1 | TRBD2 | 19 | . | TRBV4-1 | CASSQDLLAGVYGLDEQFF | TGCGCCAGCAGCCAAGATCTCCTAGCGGGGGTGTATGGGTTGGATGAGCAGTTCTTC
TRBJ2-5 | . | 15 | . | TRBV19 | CASRMTDPAIETQYF | TGTGCCAGTAGGATGACAGATCCGGCAATCGAGACCCAGTACTTC
TRBJ2-5 | . | 14 | . | TRBV28 | CASSHPGQQETQYF | TGTGCCAGCAGTCATCCCGGACAGCAAGAGACCCAGTACTTC
TRBJ1-1 | . | 14 | . | TRBV28 | CASRLPRMNTEAFF | TGTGCCAGCAGATTACCGAGGATGAACACTGAAGCTTTCTTT
TRBJ1-2 | . | 10 | . | TRBV11-3 | CASSPTGNTF | TGTGCCAGCAGCCCCACAGGGAACACCTTC
TRBJ2-2 | TRBD2 | 18 | once | TRBV7-3 | CASSLYSLAGGPTGELFF | TGTGCCAGCAGCTTATATAGTTTGGCGGGGGGACCCACCGGGGAGCTGTTTTTT
TRBJ2-1 | . | 15 | once | TRBV2 | CALTRPQVLYNEQFF | TGTGCCCTAACCCGCCCCCAGGTCCTCTACAATGAGCAGTTCTTC
TRBJ2-1 | . | 13 | few | TRBV7-9 | CASSLDIYNEQFF | TGTGCCAGCAGCTTAGACATTTACAATGAGCAGTTCTTC
TRBJ2-5 | . | 14 | . | TRBV2 | CASSEDRVQETQYF | TGTGCCAGCAGTGAAGACAGGGTTCAAGAGACCCAGTACTTC
TRBJ1-1 | . | 13 | few | TRBV5-1 | CATKAGDGTEAFF | TGCGCCACCAAAGCGGGGGATGGGACTGAAGCTTTCTTT
TRBJ2-1 | . | 14 | . | TRBV29-1 | CSSLQGMSYNEQFF | TGCAGCTCACTACAGGGAATGTCCTACAATGAGCAGTTCTTC
TRBJ2-2 | . | 15 | . | TRBV7-9 | CASSLGQPNTGELFF | TGTGCCAGCAGCTTGGGGCAGCCGAACACCGGGGAGCTGTTTTTT
TRBJ1-2 | TRBD1 | 15 | . | TRBV5-4 | CASSPPGQGGYGYTF | TGTGCCAGCAGCCCCCCGGGACAGGGGGGGTATGGCTACACCTTC
TRBJ1-2 | . | 15 | . | TRBV27 | CASSAYVTDFYGYTF | TGTGCCAGCAGCGCCTACGTGACCGACTTCTATGGCTACACCTTC
TRBJ2-3 | TRBD2 | 15 | once | TRBV5-1 | CASRLAGGSTDTQYF | TGCGCCAGCAGGTTAGCGGGGGGCAGCACAGATACGCAGTATTTT
TRBJ2-3 | . | 13 | . | TRBV7-2 | CASSYRESDTQYF | TGTGCCAGCAGCTACAGGGAATCGGATACGCAGTATTTT
TRBJ1-5 | . | 15 | . | TRBV19 | CASEGTARGNGPQHF | TGTGCCAGTGAAGGGACGGCCCGGGGGAATGGGCCCCAGCATTTT
TRBJ1-4 | TRBD1 | 15 | . | TRBV6-5 | CASSLQGATNEKLFF | TGTGCCAGCAGCCTACAGGGGGCAACTAATGAAAAACTGTTTTTT
TRBJ2-6 | . | 17 | few | TRBV5-1 | CASSALGGASGANVLTF | TGCGCCAGCAGCGCTCTGGGGGGGGCCTCTGGGGCCAACGTCCTGACTTTC
TRBJ1-3 | . | 13 | many | TRBV11-2 | CASSLDNGNTIYF | TGTGCCAGCAGCCTGGACAATGGAAACACCATATATTTT
TRBJ1-5 | . | 14 | . | TRBV3-1/TRBV3-2 | CASSLGTSNQPQHF | TGTGCCAGCAGCCTTGGGACTTCTAATCAGCCCCAGCATTTT
TRBJ1-2 | TRBD1 | 17 | once | TRBV18 | CASSPQPIGTANYGYTF | TGTGCCAGCTCACCCCAGCCCATTGGGACAGCTAACTATGGCTACACCTTC
TRBJ2-2 | TRBD2 | 15 | . | TRBV6-5 | CASSTSGGKTGELFF | TGTGCCAGCAGTACTAGCGGGGGGAAGACCGGGGAGCTGTTTTTT
TRBJ2-4 | TRBD2 | 15 | once | TRBV10-3 | CAIATSGEAKNIQYF | TGTGCCATCGCGACTAGCGGGGAAGCCAAAAACATTCAGTACTTC
TRBJ2-1 | TRBD2 | 15 | . | TRBV10-3 | CAITGTSGTLEEQFF | TGTGCCATCACCGGGACTAGCGGGACCCTCGAGGAGCAGTTCTTC
TRBJ1-1 | . | 13 | . | TRBV11-3 | CASSLTGKTEAFF | TGTGCCAGCAGCTTAACAGGGAAGACTGAAGCTTTCTTT
TRBJ2-5 | . | 14 | few | TRBV7-9 | CASSVLGGQETQYF | TGTGCCAGCAGCGTCCTCGGGGGCCAAGAGACCCAGTACTTC
TRBJ2-5 | . | 13 | . | TRBV11-2 | CASSSRRQETQYF | TGTGCCAGCAGCTCGCGAAGACAAGAGACCCAGTACTTC
TRBJ1-6 | TRBD1 | 13 | . | TRBV19 | CASMDRRDSPLHF | TGTGCCAGCATGGACAGGAGGGATTCACCCCTCCACTTT
TRBJ1-3 | . | 15 | . | TRBV28 | CASSLIGEGGNTIYF | TGTGCCAGCAGTTTAATAGGGGAGGGAGGAAACACCATATATTTT
TRBJ2-3 | . | 16 | . | TRBV10-3 | CAISESKAASTDTQYF | TGTGCCATCAGTGAGTCGAAAGCGGCTAGCACAGATACGCAGTATTTT
TRBJ2-2 | TRBD1 | 18 | once | TRBV6-2/TRBV6-3 | CASSSHPGQGRLTGELFF | TGTGCCAGCAGTTCCCATCCGGGACAGGGGCGTCTTACCGGGGAGCTGTTTTTT
TRBJ2-2 | TRBD1 | 17 | . | TRBV7-3 | CASSATGTGGHSGELFF | TGTGCCAGCAGCGCAACCGGGACAGGGGGCCACTCCGGGGAGCTGTTTTTT
TRBJ2-4 | . | 14 | . | TRBV19 | CASSSTGDRDIQYF | TGTGCCAGTAGCTCGACGGGGGATAGGGACATTCAGTACTTC
TRBJ1-5 | . | 13 | few | TRBV28 | CASSLSGNQPQHF | TGTGCCAGCAGCCTCAGCGGCAATCAGCCCCAGCATTTT
TRBJ1-2 | TRBD1 | 13 | . | TRBV27 | CASRKATGYGYTF | TGTGCCAGCAGGAAAGCGACAGGGTATGGCTACACCTTC
TRBJ1-1 | . | 14 | . | TRBV28 | CATHRLGAGAEAFF | TGTGCCACCCACCGGCTCGGGGCGGGGGCTGAAGCTTTCTTT
TRBJ1-4 | . | 14 | . | TRBV24-1 | CATRSLDPNEKLFF | TGTGCCACCAGGTCACTTGATCCTAATGAAAAACTGTTTTTT
TRBJ2-3 | TRBD2 | 17 | . | TRBV24-1 | CATSDSGTSGFTDTQYF | TGTGCCACCAGTGACTCCGGGACTAGCGGATTCACAGATACGCAGTATTTT